This paragraph reports one TCR beta chain. Its antigen is unknown. The data are from a study of response to subunit inactivated influenza vaccine. MiXCR was run by TCRdb on the RT-PCR reads, yielding one entry per CDR3 protein. Altogether over 800,000 distinct CDR3 sequences are present, roughly 20% being singletons, with the ten largest covering 10%. Study-wide findings and caveats: Each seasonal flu vaccination may recruit only limited new T cells, authors suggested.

From germline, CDR1 is SGHTA and CDR2 FQGNSA. The CDR3 extends over 14 amino acids. V lost 5 bases to trimming and J lost 5 bases, with 16 bases between them. The sequence was obtained from a man aged 50 or older who received an inactivated influenza vaccine. The chain uses TRBV7-2 and TRBJ2-7, with a possible D match to TRBD1 (5 bases). Sample: PBMCs from blood, taken less than 6 days after vaccination. In nucleotides, the CDR3 is TGTGCCAGCAGCACCCGACAGCCTTCTAACGAGCAGTACTTC. As protein: CASSTRQPSNEQYF.